The T cell receptor (beta chain) under discussion was sequenced for a study of blood T cells in healthy people across ages. Study-level points and caveats: Versus aged donors, long-lived donors had higher diversity and more naive CD4+ cells.

In regard to this clonotype: Its antigen remains unknown.

The V gene's germline CDR1 is KGHSH and CDR2 LQKENI. CDR3 length: 15 amino acids. The V end was cut by 0 bases, the J end by 2 bases, with 10 bases between. Using a J-beta primer mix together with a sample-barcoded 5' primer, a second PCR was run for roughly 6 to 11 cycles. Each cDNA molecule received a tag from a template-switch adaptor that had 12 random nucleotides. MiXCR was run by TCRdb on the 5' RACE reads, yielding one entry per CDR3 protein. The data hold just over 1 million distinct CDR3 sequences, with more than 40% observed a single time. The V gene is TRBV18, the J gene TRBJ2-5; no firm D call. This clonotype originated in a woman in her sixties in good health. What was sequenced was blood. CDR3 coding DNA: TGTGCCAGCTCACCACCGAATAGGCCGCAAGAGACCCAGTACTTC. This gives the protein CASSPPNRPQETQYF.